This T cell receptor beta chain comes out of a study of blood T cell repertoires in COVID-19. About the study: Acute and convalescent COVID-19 specimens originated in the United States, Italy and Spain.

This CDR3 contains 12 residues. Trimming stripped 0 bases from V and 2 bases from J, with 2 bases between. Per germline, CDR1 KGHSH and CDR2 LQKENI. Profiling relied on immunoSEQ multiplex PCR, and the TCRdb table lists in-frame clones only, not all of them. This table has about 230,000 clones, over 80% appearing once. The rearrangement uses TRBV18 and TRBJ2-7, with D unresolved. Source material: peripheral blood. The receptor comes from a man aged 35 to 55 with acute or convalescent COVID-19. In nucleotides, the CDR3 is TGTGCCAGCTCACCACCCACCTACGAGCAGTACTTC. Its protein is CASSPPTYEQYF. Based on the CDR3 plus reference TRBV18 and TRBJ2-7, the full variable domain is NAGVMQNPRHLVRRRGQEARLRCSPMKGHSHVYWYRQLPEEGLKFMVYLQKENIIDESGMPKERFSAEFPKEGPSILRIQQVVRGDSAAYFCASSPPTYEQYFGPGTRLTVT.